Listed here are 14 T cell receptor beta chains from one sample, sequenced in a study of early T cells in non-severe SARS-CoV-2 infection (dated by TCRdb to the early 2020s). Libraries came from 5' RACE. The instrument was a NextSeq 500. The public reads were run again by TCRdb, first through fastp at Q25 and then through MiXCR, and only productive beta chains were kept. CDR3 protein sequences are deduplicated, and each keeps its most common genes and DNA. This sample holds approximately 46,000 distinct CDR3 sequences; about 25% were observed only once. The ten largest clones capture 4.6% of the sample. The material sequenced was whole blood, taken at baseline. The receptors shown here come from an adult who was a healthcare worker with PCR-confirmed SARS-CoV-2 infection or an uninfected control (not recorded which).

V usage is TRBV18 and J usage is TRBJ2-1, with TRBD2 as a possible D gene (7 bases). This CDR3 contains 17 residues. The germline gives CDR1 KGHSH, CDR2 LQKENI. V lost 5 bases to trimming and J lost 2 bases, with 19 bases between them. CDR3 protein: CASSSLAPGGTYNEQFF. DNA for the CDR3: TGTGCCAGCTCATCTCTCGCACCGGGGGGCACCTACAATGAGCAGTTCTTC.

The chain carries TRBV29-1 and TRBJ2-3; possible D gene TRBD2, 7 bases. CDR3 length: 14 amino acids. Germline-derived CDR1 and CDR2 are SQVTM and ANQGSEA. The CDR3 region is CTFNGGPVSDTQYF. CDR3 nucleotides: TGCACCTTCAACGGGGGGCCAGTTTCAGATACGCAGTATTTT.

This clonotype was seen at least ten times. This sequence joins TRBV6-6 and TRBJ1-5; perhaps TRBD1 as D (5 bases). CDR3 length equals 14 residues. With 8 bases removed from V and 0 bases from J, the gap between germline ends came to 11 bases. Germline CDR1 reads MNHNY; CDR2 reads SVGAGI (reference sequence). The DNA for the CDR3 is TGTGCCAGCCGGCAGGGAAATAGCAATCAGCCCCAGCATTTT. Encoded protein: CASRQGNSNQPQHF.

The chain couples TRBV10-3 to TRBJ2-7; D unresolved. Deletions cut 5 bases from V and 7 bases from J, with 18 bases between. The CDR3 has 14 amino acids. Germline CDR1 is ENHRY and CDR2 is SYGVKD. Here the CDR3 DNA reads TGTGCCATCAGTACCGGCCTAAACAAAGGGGAGCAGTACTTC. As protein: CAISTGLNKGEQYF.

This clonotype occurred a few times. The V call is TRBV20-1, the J call TRBJ2-1; 12 bases are a match to TRBD2. The length of the CDR3 is 16 residues. Germline trimming cut 6 bases from V and 8 bases from J; bases unmatched to any gene: 14. The germline V gene encodes CDR1 DFQATT and CDR2 SNEGSKA (reference sequence). In DNA, the CDR3 is TGCAGTGCGGGGCACCCAGCTAGCGGGGGGGCTGATGAGCAGTTCTTC. It yields the protein CSAGHPASGGADEQFF.

This clonotype has only one observation. The chain has TRBV5-1 and TRBJ2-3; maybe TRBD2 (5 bases). The ends were cut back, 0 bases at V and 2 bases at J, with 7 bases in the middle. The CDR3 sequence is 14 residues long. Germline lookup yields CDR1 SGHRS and CDR2 YFSETQ. CDR3 loop: CASSLDGVTDTQYF. CDR3 in DNA: TGCGCCAGCAGCTTGGACGGGGTCACAGATACGCAGTATTTT.

This chain uses TRBV14 with TRBJ2-3, with D possibly being TRBD1 or TRBD2 (5 bases each). Per germline, CDR1 SGHDN and CDR2 FVKESK. CDR3 size: 17 residues. V was pared by 0 bases and J by 2 bases, with 15 bases between. The CDR3: CASSQDFFGTPTDTQYF. CDR3 nucleotides: TGTGCCAGCAGCCAAGATTTCTTCGGGACCCCCACAGATACGCAGTATTTT.

The chain links TRBV7-9 to TRBJ1-4; D is unclear. Trimming took 0 bases from V and 6 from J, leaving 11 bases between them. Germline V gene lookup returns CDR1 SEHNR and CDR2 FQNEAQ (reference sequence). The CDR3 runs 15 residues. DNA of the CDR3: TGTGCCAGCAGCTTAGCAGAGGGAACCGATGAAAAACTGTTTTTT. Translation gives CASSLAEGTDEKLFF.

The chain joins TRBV2 to TRBJ2-7; D remains unclear. From germline, CDR1 is SNHLY and CDR2 FYNNEI. Trimming removed 2 bases from V and 4 bases from J, with 15 bases in between. CDR3 length: 15 residues. CDR3 sequence: CASSEQRSTIYEQYF. CDR3 DNA: TGTGCCAGCAGTGAACAAAGGAGCACGATTTACGAGCAGTACTTC.

The chain recombines TRBV7-8 with TRBJ2-5, with 9 bases lining up with TRBD1. The germline gives CDR1 SGHVS, CDR2 FQNEAQ. Unmatched junction bases numbered 13, after V lost 3 bases and J lost 5 bases. This CDR3 is built from 17 residues. The CDR3 sequence: CASSFPTGTGSWETQYF. CDR3 coding DNA: TGTGCCAGCAGCTTCCCCACAGGGACAGGGTCTTGGGAGACCCAGTACTTC.

The chain has TRBV6-2 or TRBV6-3 and TRBJ2-1, with a possible D match to TRBD2 (6 bases). The length of the CDR3 is 15 residues. The germline V gene has CDR1 MNHEY and CDR2 SVGEGT. V lost 2 bases and J lost 7, with 15 bases in between. DNA for the CDR3: TGTGCCAGCAGTTACGGACTTCCCGGGGGTAATGAGCAGTTCTTC. Its translation is CASSYGLPGGNEQFF.

Only a few counts were recorded for this clonotype. The germline gene is not matched at one end of the junction; a read error may be the cause. This chain uses TRBV7-7 with TRBJ2-2; D tentatively fits TRBD1 or TRBD2 (8 bases each). Germline CDR1 and CDR2: SSHAT and FNYEAQ (reference sequence). The CDR3 has 16 residues. The CDR3 DNA sequence: TGTGCTAGCAGCTTAGCGGGGACAGGTCTCACCGGGGAGCTGTTTTTT. Translation: CASSLAGTGLTGELFF.

This clonotype was detected only a few times. Its ends do not fully match the called genes, so a read error is possible. The chain couples TRBV6-2 or TRBV6-3 to TRBJ1-5, with a weak D call TRBD1 (5 bases). This CDR3 region has 15 residues. CDR1 and CDR2 (germline): MNHEY, SVGEGT. This chain's CDR3 is CASRSLDSSDQPQHF. CDR3 nucleotide sequence: TGTGCCAGCAGATCCCTAGACAGTAGCGATCAGCCCCAGCATTTT.

The J gene is TRBJ1-6, the V gene TRBV4-3; D uncertain. CDR3 length: 16 amino acids. Germline values: CDR1 LGHNA, CDR2 YSLEER. V shed 0 bases and J shed 5 bases, with 11 bases lying between them. CDR3 nucleotide sequence: TGCGCCAGCAGCCAAGATGGAGGACGGGATAATTCACCCCTCCACTTT. As protein: CASSQDGGRDNSPLHF.